One sample yielded the 15 T cell receptor beta chains listed below, sequenced in a study of response to subunit inactivated influenza vaccine. TCRdb reanalysed the RT-PCR reads using MiXCR and keeps one entry per CDR3 protein. The sample consists of 150,000 to 200,000 distinct CDR3 sequences, around 11% of them appearing once. Sequenced material: CD8+ T cells sorted from PBMCs, taken about 24 months after vaccination. The receptors derive from a man between 45 and 75 years old who received an inactivated influenza vaccine.

There are a few counts of this clonotype. The rearrangement links TRBV21-1 to TRBJ2-7; TRBD1 was called by the table and not checked on the DNA. TRBV21-1 is classified as a pseudogene. CDR3 length: 15 amino acids. CDR3 nucleotides: TGTGCCAGCAGCAAAGGTGACAGGGGGCTGTACGAGCAGTACTTC. It encodes CASSKGDRGLYEQYF.

The V call is TRBV6-2 or TRBV6-3, the J call TRBJ2-7; TRBD1 matches 8 bases. The CDR3 consists of 13 residues. From germline, CDR1 is MNHEY and CDR2 SVGEGT. V trimming: 6 bases; J trimming: 5 bases; junction bases outside the gene matches: 6. CDR3 in amino acids: CASSGQGWDEQYF. For the CDR3, the DNA is TGTGCCAGCAGCGGACAGGGTTGGGACGAGCAGTACTTC.

This clonotype was picked up many times. The V and J genes are TRBV10-3 and TRBJ2-5, with no clear D. Trimming pared 2 bases from V and 1 base from J, leaving 8 bases between. This CDR3 has 14 residues. Germline assignment: CDR1 ENHRY and CDR2 SYGVKD. CDR3: CAISEDAGQETQYF. The CDR3 DNA follows: TGTGCCATCAGTGAGGATGCAGGCCAAGAGACCCAGTACTTC.

The chain carries TRBV27 and TRBJ2-1; D is perhaps TRBD1 or TRBD2 (6 bases each). V was cut by 4 bases and J by 9 bases, with 19 bases left in between. The CDR3 runs to 15 residues. CDR1 MNHEY and CDR2 SMNVEV come from the germline V gene (reference sequence). The CDR3 nucleotides read TGTGCCAGCAGTTCACTAGGGGGGCGCCCCGGTGAGCAGTTCTTC. Its translation is CASSSLGGRPGEQFF.

The V call is TRBV30, the J call TRBJ2-7, with 9 bases fitting TRBD1. The CDR3 is 15 amino acids. Germline assignment: CDR1 GTSNPN and CDR2 SVGIG (reference sequence). V dropped 1 base and J dropped 2; count of bases not matched to a gene: 6. The CDR3 DNA is TGTGCCTGGAGTGGGGGACAGGGAATAGCCTACGAGCAGTACTTC. Amino acid sequence: CAWSGGQGIAYEQYF.

The chain has TRBV11-1 and TRBJ2-1, with 8 bases that match TRBD2. CDR3 length equals 12 residues. CDR1 is SGHAT and CDR2 is FQDESV in the germline V gene (reference sequence). J gave up 9 bases and V 5 bases, and 3 bases lay outside the gene matches. DNA of the CDR3: TGTGCCAGCAGCCCCGGGAGGGGTGAGCAGTTCTTC. This encodes CASSPGRGEQFF.

This rearrangement joins TRBV29-1 to TRBJ2-4, with D possibly matching TRBD2 (7 bases). CDR1 is SQVTM, CDR2 ANQGSEA, per germline. The germline V and J ends were trimmed by 4 bases and 1 base, with 14 bases remaining between them. The CDR3 covers 15 residues. The CDR3 spells CSVGGGGVAKNIQYF. DNA of the CDR3: TGCAGCGTTGGGGGGGGCGGAGTGGCCAAAAACATTCAGTACTTC.

This clonotype was detected ten times or more. The chain links TRBV6-1 to TRBJ1-2; no clear D. Germline values: CDR1 MNHNS, CDR2 SASEGT. Trimming cost V 4 bases and J 3 bases, with 9 bases left between them. The CDR3 loop spans 13 amino acids. As DNA, the CDR3 is TGTGCCAGCAGTGCGGGGATCGACTATGGCTACACCTTC. Protein sequence: CASSAGIDYGYTF.

The CDR3 spells CSARDTRGLTYEQYF. The CDR3 coding sequence is TGCAGTGCTAGAGACACCAGGGGTCTTACCTACGAGCAGTACTTC. This chain connects TRBV20-1 to TRBJ2-7; D is perhaps TRBD1 (6 bases). The CDR3 runs to 15 residues. The germline V gene has CDR1 DFQATT and CDR2 SNEGSKA (reference sequence). V lost 0 bases, J lost 2 bases, and 14 bases lay in between.

This clonotype has a count of ten or more. The chain carries TRBV5-6 and TRBJ2-7, with 9 bases matching TRBD1. The CDR3 has 14 amino acids. Germline loops: CDR1 SGHDT, CDR2 YYEEEE. Trimming cost V 2 bases and J 1 base; bases outside gene matches: 1. The CDR3 spells CASSFGTGSYEQYF. In nucleotides, the CDR3 is TGTGCCAGCAGCTTCGGGACAGGGTCCTACGAGCAGTACTTC. Full variable domain (outside the CDR3, taken from reference TRBV5-6 and TRBJ2-7): DAGVTQSPTHLIKTRGQQVTLRCSPKSGHDTVSWYQQALGQGPQFIFQYYEEEERQRGNFPDRFSGHQFPNYSSELNVNALLLGDSALYLCASSFGTGSYEQYFGPGTRLTVT.

The chain recombines TRBV5-6 with TRBJ2-3; tentative D call: TRBD2 (6 bases). The CDR3 loop spans 15 amino acids. CDR1 is SGHDT and CDR2 is YYEEEE in the germline V gene. V gave up 4 bases and J gave up 1 base, with 13 bases separating them. The CDR3 loop reads CASSLTSLGTDTQYF. The CDR3 region has the DNA TGTGCCAGCAGCCTGACTAGTCTTGGCACAGATACGCAGTATTTT.

This clonotype turned up a few times. The rearrangement joins TRBV4-1 to TRBJ1-1; 8 positions match TRBD1. V trimming: 5 bases; J trimming: 1 base; junction bases outside the gene matches: 9. The CDR3 runs 16 residues. Germline CDR1 and CDR2: MGHRA and YSYEKL. CDR3 residues: CASSYSPGGPNTEAFF. The CDR3 bases are TGCGCCAGCAGCTACAGCCCAGGGGGCCCGAACACTGAAGCTTTCTTT.

The chain joins TRBV7-9 to TRBJ2-5; no clear D gene. This CDR3 is built from 13 residues. The V gene lost 6 bases and the J gene lost 3 bases, with 11 bases spanning the gap. Germline V gene lookup returns CDR1 SEHNR and CDR2 FQNEAQ (reference sequence). The CDR3, as DNA: TGTGCCAGCAGGGCCTTTGCGGAAGAGACCCAGTACTTC. Amino acids: CASRAFAEETQYF.

The table lists this clonotype with many counts. The chain links TRBV4-1 to TRBJ2-1; D not certain. Looked up from germline, CDR1 is MGHRA and CDR2 is YSYEKL. The V and J ends lost 0 bases and 0 bases respectively, with 6 bases between them. The CDR3 length is 15 residues. The CDR3 nucleotides are TGCGCCAGCAGCCAAGAACCCAGCTCCTACAATGAGCAGTTCTTC. Its translation: CASSQEPSSYNEQFF.

The V call is TRBV27, the J call TRBJ1-4; 8 bases match TRBD1. The CDR3 spans 16 residues. The trim removed 4 bases at V and 6 bases at J, leaving 10 bases unmatched. Germline loops: CDR1 MNHEY, CDR2 SMNVEV (reference sequence). CDR3 sequence: CASSSRTGGRDEKLFF. CDR3 DNA: TGTGCCAGCAGTTCCAGAACAGGGGGGAGGGATGAAAAACTGTTTTTT.